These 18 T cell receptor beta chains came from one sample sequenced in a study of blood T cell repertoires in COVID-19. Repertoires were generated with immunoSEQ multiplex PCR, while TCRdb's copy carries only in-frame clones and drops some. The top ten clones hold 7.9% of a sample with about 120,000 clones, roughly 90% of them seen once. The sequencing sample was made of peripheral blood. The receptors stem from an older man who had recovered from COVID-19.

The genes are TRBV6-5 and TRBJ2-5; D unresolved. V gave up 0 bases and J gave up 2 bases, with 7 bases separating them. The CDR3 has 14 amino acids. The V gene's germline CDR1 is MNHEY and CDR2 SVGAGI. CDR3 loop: CASSYSPEQETQYF. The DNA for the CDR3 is TGTGCCAGCAGTTACTCACCGGAGCAAGAGACCCAGTACTTC.

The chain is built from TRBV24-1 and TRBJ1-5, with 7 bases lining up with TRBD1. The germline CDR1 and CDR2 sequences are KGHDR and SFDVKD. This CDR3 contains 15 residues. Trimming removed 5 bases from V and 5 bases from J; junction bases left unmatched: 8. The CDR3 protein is CATSAGTVSHQPQHF. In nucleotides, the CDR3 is TGTGCCACCAGTGCCGGGACAGTTTCACATCAGCCCCAGCATTTT.

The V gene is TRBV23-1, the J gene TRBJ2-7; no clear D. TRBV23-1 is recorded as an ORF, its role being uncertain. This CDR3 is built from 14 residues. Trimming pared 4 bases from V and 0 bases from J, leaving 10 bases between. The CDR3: CASSRAGSSYEQYF. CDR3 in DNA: TGCGCCAGCAGTCGGGCAGGCAGCTCCTACGAGCAGTACTTC.

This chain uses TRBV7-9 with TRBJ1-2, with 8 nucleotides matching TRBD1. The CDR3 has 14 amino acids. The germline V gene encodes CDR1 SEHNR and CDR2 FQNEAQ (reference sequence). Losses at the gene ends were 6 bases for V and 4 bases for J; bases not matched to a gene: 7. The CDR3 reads CASSSGTGFYGYTF. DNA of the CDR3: TGTGCCAGCAGTTCCGGGACAGGCTTCTATGGCTACACCTTC. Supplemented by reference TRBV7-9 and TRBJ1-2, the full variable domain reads DTGVSQNPRHKITKRGQNVTFRCDPISEHNRLYWYRQTLGQGPEFLTYFQNEAQLEKSRLLSDRFSAERPKGSFSTLEIQRTEQGDSAMYLCASSSGTGFYGYTFGSGTRLTVV.

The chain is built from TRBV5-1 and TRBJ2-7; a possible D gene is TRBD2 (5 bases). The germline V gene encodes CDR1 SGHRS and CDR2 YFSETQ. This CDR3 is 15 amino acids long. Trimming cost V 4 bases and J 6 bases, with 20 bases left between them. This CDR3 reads CASSLYTGGQSEQYF. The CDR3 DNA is TGCGCCAGCAGCCTCTACACCGGCGGGCAGAGCGAGCAGTACTTC. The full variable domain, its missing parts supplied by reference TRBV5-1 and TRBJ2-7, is KAGVTQTPRYLIKTRGQQVTLSCSPISGHRSVSWYQQTPGQGLQFLFEYFSETQRNKGNFPGRFSGRQFSNSRSEMNVSTLELGDSALYLCASSLYTGGQSEQYFGPGTRLTVT.

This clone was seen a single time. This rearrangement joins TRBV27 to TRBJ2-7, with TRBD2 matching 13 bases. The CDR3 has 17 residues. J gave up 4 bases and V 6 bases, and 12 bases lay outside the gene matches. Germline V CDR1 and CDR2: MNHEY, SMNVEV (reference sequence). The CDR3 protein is CASSRGPGLAGRYEQYF. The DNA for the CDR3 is TGTGCCAGCAGCCGGGGCCCGGGACTAGCGGGGAGGTACGAGCAGTACTTC.

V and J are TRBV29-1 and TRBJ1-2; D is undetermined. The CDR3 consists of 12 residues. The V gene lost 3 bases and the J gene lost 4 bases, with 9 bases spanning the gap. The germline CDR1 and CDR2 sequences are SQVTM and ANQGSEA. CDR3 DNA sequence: TGCAGCGTTGACCCTTACAGCTATGGCTACACCTTC. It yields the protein CSVDPYSYGYTF.

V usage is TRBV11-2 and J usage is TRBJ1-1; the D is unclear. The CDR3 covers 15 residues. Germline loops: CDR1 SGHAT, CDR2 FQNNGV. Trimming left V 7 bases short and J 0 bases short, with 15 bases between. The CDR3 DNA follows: TGTGCCAGCACCCGCACGGTGATGGTGAACACTGAAGCTTTCTTT. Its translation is CASTRTVMVNTEAFF.

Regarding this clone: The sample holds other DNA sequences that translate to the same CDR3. The CDR3 protein is CASSLDRTNTEAFF. DNA for the CDR3: TGCGCCAGCAGCCTGGACAGGACCAACACTGAAGCTTTCTTT. The J gene is TRBJ1-1, the V gene TRBV5-1; 7 nucleotides line up with TRBD1. After removal of 4 bases from V and 2 bases from J, the junction contained 5 bases not matched to a gene. Germline V gene data show CDR1 as SGHRS and CDR2 as YFSETQ. The CDR3 is 14 amino acids. The whole variable domain, filled in from reference TRBV5-1 and TRBJ1-1, reads KAGVTQTPRYLIKTRGQQVTLSCSPISGHRSVSWYQQTPGQGLQFLFEYFSETQRNKGNFPGRFSGRQFSNSRSEMNVSTLELGDSALYLCASSLDRTNTEAFFGQGTRLTVV.

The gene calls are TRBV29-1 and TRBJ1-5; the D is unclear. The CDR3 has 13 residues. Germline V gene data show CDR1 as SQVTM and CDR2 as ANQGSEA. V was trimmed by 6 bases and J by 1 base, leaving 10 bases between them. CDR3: CSVRVESNQPQHF. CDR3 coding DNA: TGCAGCGTCCGGGTGGAAAGCAATCAGCCCCAGCATTTT.

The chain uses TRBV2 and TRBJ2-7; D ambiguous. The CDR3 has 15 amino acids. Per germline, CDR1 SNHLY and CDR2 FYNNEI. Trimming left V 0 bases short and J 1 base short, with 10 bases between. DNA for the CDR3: TGTGCCAGCAGTGAAGCGCTGGCAGTTTCCTACGAGCAGTACTTC. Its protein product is CASSEALAVSYEQYF. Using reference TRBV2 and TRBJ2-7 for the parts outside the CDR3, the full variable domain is EPEVTQTPSHQVTQMGQEVILRCVPISNHLYFYWYRQILGQKVEFLVSFYNNEISEKSEIFDDQFSVERPDGSNFTLKIRSTKLEDSAMYFCASSEALAVSYEQYFGPGTRLTVT.

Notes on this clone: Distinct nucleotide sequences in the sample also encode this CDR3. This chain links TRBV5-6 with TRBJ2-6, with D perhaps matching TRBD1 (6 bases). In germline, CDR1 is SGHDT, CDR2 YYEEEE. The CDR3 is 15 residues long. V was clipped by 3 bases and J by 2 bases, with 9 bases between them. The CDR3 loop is CASSYRVAGANVLTF. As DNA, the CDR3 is TGTGCCAGCAGCTACAGGGTGGCTGGGGCCAACGTCCTGACTTTC.

CDR3 in DNA: TGTGCCAGCAGGCCCCGTGTGGGGCGGGGTACTGAAGCTTTCTTT. Protein sequence: CASRPRVGRGTEAFF. The chain joins TRBV6-5 to TRBJ1-1; a possible D gene is TRBD1 (5 bases). V dropped 6 bases and J dropped 5 bases, with 19 bases sitting between them. Germline CDR1 and CDR2: MNHEY and SVGAGI. This CDR3 is built from 15 residues.

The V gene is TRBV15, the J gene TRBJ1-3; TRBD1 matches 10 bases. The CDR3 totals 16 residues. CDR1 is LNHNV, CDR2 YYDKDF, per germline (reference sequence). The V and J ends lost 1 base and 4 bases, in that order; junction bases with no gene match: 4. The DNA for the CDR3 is TGTGCCACCAGCAGAGTAGACAGGGGGCCCGGAAACACCATATATTTT. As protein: CATSRVDRGPGNTIYF.

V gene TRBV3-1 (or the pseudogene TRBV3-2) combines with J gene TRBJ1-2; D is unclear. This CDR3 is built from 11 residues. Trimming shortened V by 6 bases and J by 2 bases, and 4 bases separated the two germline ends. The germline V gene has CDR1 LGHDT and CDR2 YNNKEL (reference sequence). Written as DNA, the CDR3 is TGTGCCAGCAGTCTCAACTATGGCTACACCTTC. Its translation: CASSLNYGYTF.

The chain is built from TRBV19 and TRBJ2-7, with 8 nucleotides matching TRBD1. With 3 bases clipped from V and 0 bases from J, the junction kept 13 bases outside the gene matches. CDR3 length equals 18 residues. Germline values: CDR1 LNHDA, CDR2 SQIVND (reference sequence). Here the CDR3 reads CASSMRSGGYSASYEQYF. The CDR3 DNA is TGTGCCAGTAGTATGAGGTCAGGGGGCTATTCGGCCTCCTACGAGCAGTACTTC.

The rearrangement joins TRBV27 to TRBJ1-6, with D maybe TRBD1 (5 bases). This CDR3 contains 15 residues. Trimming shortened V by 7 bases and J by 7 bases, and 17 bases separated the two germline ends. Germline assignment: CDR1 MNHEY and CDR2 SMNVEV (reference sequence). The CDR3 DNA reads TGTGCCAGCACATTGGGGGGGGGAAAGAATTCACCCCTCCACTTT. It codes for CASTLGGGKNSPLHF.

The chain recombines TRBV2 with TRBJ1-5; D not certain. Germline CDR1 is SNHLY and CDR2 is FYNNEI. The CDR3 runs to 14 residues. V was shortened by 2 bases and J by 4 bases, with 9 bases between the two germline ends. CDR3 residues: CASSEREVNQPQHF. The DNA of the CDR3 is TGTGCCAGCAGTGAAAGGGAGGTAAATCAGCCCCAGCATTTT.